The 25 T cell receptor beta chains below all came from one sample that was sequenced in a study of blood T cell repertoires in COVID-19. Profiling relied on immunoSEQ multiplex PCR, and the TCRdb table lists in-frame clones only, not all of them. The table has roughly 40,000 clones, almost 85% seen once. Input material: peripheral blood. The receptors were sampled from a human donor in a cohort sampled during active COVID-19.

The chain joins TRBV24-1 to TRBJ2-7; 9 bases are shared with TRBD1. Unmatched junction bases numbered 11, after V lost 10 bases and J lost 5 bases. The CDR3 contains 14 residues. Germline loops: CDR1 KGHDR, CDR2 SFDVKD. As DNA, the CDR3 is TGTGCCACTTCAAAAGGACAGGGGATGGACGAGCAGTACTTC. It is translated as CATSKGQGMDEQYF.

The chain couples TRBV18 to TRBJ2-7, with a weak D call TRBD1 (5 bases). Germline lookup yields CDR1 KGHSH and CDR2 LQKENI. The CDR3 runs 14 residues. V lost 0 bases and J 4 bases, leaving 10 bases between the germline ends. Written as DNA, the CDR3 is TGTGCCAGCTCACCACCGGCAGGGCGGTACGAGCAGTACTTC. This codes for CASSPPAGRYEQYF. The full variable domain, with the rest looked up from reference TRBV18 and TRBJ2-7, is NAGVMQNPRHLVRRRGQEARLRCSPMKGHSHVYWYRQLPEEGLKFMVYLQKENIIDESGMPKERFSAEFPKEGPSILRIQQVVRGDSAAYFCASSPPAGRYEQYFGPGTRLTVT.

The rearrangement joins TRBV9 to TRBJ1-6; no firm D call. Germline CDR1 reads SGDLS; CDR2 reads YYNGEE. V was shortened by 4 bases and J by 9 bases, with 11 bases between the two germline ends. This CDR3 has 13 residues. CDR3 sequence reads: CASSLAGISPLHF. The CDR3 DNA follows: TGTGCCAGCAGCTTAGCGGGGATTTCACCCCTCCACTTT.

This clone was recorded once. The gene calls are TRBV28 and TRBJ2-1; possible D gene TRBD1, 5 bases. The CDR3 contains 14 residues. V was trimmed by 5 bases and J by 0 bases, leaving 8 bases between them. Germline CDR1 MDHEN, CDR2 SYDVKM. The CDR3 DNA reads TGTGCCAGCAGTACAGGTGACTCCTACAATGAGCAGTTCTTC. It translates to CASSTGDSYNEQFF.

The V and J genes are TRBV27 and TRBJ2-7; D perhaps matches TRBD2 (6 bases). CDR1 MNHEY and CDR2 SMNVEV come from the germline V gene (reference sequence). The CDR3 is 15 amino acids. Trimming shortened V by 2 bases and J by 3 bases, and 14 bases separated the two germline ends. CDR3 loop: CASSLTWRRGYEQYF. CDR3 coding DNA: TGTGCCAGCAGTTTAACTTGGCGGAGGGGCTACGAGCAGTACTTC.

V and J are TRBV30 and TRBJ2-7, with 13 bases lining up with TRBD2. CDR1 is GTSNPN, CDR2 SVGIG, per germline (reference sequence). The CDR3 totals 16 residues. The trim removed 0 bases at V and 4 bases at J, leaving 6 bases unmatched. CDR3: CAWSVPTSGRRYEQYF. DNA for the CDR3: TGTGCCTGGAGTGTACCGACTAGCGGGAGGAGGTACGAGCAGTACTTC.

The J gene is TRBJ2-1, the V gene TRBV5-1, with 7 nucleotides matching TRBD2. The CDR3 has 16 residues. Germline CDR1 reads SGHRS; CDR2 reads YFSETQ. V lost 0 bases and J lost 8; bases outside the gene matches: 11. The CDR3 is CASSLARSGTDYEQFF. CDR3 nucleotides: TGCGCCAGCAGCTTGGCCCGAAGCGGGACCGACTATGAGCAGTTCTTC.

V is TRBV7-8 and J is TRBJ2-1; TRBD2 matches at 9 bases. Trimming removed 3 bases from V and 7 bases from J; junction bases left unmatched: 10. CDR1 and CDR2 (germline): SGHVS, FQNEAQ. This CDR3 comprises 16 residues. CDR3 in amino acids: CASSFPSGKGGNEQFF. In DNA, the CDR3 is TGTGCCAGCAGCTTCCCTAGCGGGAAGGGTGGGAATGAGCAGTTCTTC. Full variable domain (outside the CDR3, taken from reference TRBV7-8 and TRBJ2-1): GAGVSQSPRYKVAKRGQDVALRCDPISGHVSLFWYQQALGQGPEFLTYFQNEAQLDKSGLPSDRFFAERPEGSVSTLKIQRTQQEDSAVYLCASSFPSGKGGNEQFFGPGTRLTVL.

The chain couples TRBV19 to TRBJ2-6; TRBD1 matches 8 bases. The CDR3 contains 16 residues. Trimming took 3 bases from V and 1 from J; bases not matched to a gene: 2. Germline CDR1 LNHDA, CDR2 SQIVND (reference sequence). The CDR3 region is CASSITGGSGANVLTF. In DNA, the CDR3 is TGTGCCAGTAGTATTACAGGGGGTTCTGGGGCCAACGTCCTGACTTTC.

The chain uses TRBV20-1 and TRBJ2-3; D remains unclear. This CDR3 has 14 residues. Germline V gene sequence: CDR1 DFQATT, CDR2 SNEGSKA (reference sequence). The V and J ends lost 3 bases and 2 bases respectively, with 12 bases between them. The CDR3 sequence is CSASWPKNTDTQYF. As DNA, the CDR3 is TGCAGTGCTAGTTGGCCCAAGAACACAGATACGCAGTATTTT.

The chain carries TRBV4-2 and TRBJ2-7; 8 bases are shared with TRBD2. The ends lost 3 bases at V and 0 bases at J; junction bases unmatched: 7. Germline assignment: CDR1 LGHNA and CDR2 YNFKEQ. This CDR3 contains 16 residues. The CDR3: CASSHENSGTSYEQYF. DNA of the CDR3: TGTGCCAGCAGCCACGAGAATAGCGGGACCTCCTACGAGCAGTACTTC.

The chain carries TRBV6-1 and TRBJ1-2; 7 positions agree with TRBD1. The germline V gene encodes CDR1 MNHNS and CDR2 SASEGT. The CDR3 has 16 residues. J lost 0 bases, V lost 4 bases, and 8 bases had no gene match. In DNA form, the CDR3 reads TGTGCCAGCAGTGGGACAGGTGTCACTGCTAACTATGGCTACACCTTC. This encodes CASSGTGVTANYGYTF.

The CDR3 region is CASSSDGDGYTF. In nucleotides, the CDR3 is TGTGCCAGCAGTTCCGACGGGGATGGCTACACCTTC. The chain uses TRBV28 and TRBJ1-2; D remains unclear. CDR3 length equals 12 residues. CDR1 is MDHEN, CDR2 SYDVKM, per germline. The germline V and J ends were trimmed by 4 bases and 6 bases, with 9 bases remaining between them.

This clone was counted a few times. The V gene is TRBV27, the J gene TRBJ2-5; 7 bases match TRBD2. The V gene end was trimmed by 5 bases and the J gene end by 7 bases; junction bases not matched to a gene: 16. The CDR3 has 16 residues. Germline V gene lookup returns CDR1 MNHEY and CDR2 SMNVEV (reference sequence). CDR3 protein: CASSPLSVGRAGTQYF. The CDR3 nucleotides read TGTGCCAGCAGTCCCCTTTCGGTGGGGAGGGCTGGGACCCAGTACTTC.

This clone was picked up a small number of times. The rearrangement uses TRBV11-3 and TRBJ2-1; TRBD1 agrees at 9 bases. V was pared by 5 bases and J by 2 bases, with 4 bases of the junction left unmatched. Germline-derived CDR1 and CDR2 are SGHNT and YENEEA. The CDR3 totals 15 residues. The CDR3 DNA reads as TGTGCCAGCAGCGAAGGGACAGGGACCTACAATGAGCAGTTCTTC. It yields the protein CASSEGTGTYNEQFF.

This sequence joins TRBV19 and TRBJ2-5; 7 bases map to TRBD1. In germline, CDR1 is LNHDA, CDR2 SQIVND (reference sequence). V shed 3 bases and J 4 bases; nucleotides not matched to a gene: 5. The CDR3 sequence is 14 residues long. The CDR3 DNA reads TGTGCCAGTAGTATGGAACAGGGGAGAGAGACCCAGTACTTC. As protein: CASSMEQGRETQYF.

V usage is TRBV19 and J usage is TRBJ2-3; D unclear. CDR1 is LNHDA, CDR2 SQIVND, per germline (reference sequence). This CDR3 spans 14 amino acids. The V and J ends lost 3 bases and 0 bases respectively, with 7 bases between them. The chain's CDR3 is CASSIALSTDTQYF. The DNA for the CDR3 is TGTGCCAGTAGTATTGCCCTAAGCACAGATACGCAGTATTTT. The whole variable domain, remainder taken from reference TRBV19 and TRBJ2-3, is DGGITQSPKYLFRKEGQNVTLSCEQNLNHDAMYWYRQDPGQGLRLIYYSQIVNDFQKGDIAEGYSVSREKKESFPLTVTSAQKNPTAFYLCASSIALSTDTQYFGPGTRLTVL.

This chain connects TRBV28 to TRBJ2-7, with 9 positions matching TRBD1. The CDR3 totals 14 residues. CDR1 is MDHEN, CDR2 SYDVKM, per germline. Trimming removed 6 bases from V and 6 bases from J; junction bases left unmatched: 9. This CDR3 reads CASSRGQGRFEQYF. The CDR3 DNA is TGTGCCAGCAGCCGCGGACAGGGGCGGTTCGAGCAGTACTTC.

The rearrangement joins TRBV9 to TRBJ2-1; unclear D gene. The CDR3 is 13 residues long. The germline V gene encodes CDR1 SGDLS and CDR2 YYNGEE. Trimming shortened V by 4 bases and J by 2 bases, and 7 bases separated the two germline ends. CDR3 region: CASSLPAYNEQFF. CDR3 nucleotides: TGTGCCAGCAGCCTGCCGGCCTACAATGAGCAGTTCTTC.

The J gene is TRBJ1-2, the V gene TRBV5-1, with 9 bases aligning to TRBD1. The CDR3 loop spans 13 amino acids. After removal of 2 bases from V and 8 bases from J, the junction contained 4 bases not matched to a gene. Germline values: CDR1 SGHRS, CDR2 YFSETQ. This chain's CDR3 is CASSLQGARGYTF. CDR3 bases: TGCGCCAGCAGCTTACAGGGGGCAAGAGGCTACACCTTC.

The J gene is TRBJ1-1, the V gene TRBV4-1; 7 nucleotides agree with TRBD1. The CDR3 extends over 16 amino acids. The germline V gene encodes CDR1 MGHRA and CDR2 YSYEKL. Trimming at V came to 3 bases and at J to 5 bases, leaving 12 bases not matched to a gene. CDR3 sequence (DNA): TGCGCCAGCAGCCATTATTCAAGACAGGGCCTTACTGAAGCTTTCTTT. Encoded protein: CASSHYSRQGLTEAFF.

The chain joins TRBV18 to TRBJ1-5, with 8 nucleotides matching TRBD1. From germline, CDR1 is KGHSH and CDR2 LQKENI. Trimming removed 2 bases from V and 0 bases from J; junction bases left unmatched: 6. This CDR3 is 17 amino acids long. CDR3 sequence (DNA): TGTGCCAGCTCACCAGCAGGGGGCGAGTATAGCAATCAGCCCCAGCATTTT. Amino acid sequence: CASSPAGGEYSNQPQHF.

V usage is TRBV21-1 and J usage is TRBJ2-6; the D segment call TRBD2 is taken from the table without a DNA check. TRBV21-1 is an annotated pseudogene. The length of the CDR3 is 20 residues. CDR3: CASSKRQRVFFSSGANVLTF. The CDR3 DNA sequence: TGTGCCAGCAGCAAAAGACAGCGGGTTTTCTTCAGCTCTGGGGCCAACGTCCTGACTTTC.

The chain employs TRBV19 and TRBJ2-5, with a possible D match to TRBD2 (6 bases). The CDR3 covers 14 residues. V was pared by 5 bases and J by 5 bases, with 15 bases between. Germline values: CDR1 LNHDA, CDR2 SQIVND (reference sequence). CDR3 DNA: TGTGCCAGTAGTGGCACGGGGGTTGGGGAGACCCAGTACTTC. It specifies CASSGTGVGETQYF.

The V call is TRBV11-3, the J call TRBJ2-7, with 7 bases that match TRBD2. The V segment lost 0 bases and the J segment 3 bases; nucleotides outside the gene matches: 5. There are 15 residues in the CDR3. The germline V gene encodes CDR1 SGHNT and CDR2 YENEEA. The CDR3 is CASSLDPSGNYEQYF. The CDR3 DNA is TGTGCCAGCAGCTTAGATCCTAGCGGAAACTACGAGCAGTACTTC.